The 21 T cell receptor beta chains below come from one sample, sequenced in a study of blood T cell repertoires in COVID-19. The repertoire was sequenced with immunoSEQ multiplex PCR; TCRdb's copy has only in-frame clones and lacks some. The sample holds 200,000 to 300,000 clones, about 79% seen once. The sample was peripheral blood. Receptor source: a man aged 40-55 years who had recovered from COVID-19.

The CDR3 is CASSGQGTGGYTF. CDR3 nucleotides: TGCGCCAGCAGCGGACAGGGAACGGGTGGCTACACCTTC. The rearrangement links TRBV5-1 to TRBJ1-2, with TRBD1 matching 8 bases. The CDR3 spans 13 residues. J gave up 7 bases and V 4 bases, and 6 bases lay outside the gene matches. The germline CDR1 and CDR2 sequences are SGHRS and YFSETQ.

This rearrangement joins TRBV4-1 to TRBJ2-2; D remains ambiguous. V lost 4 bases to trimming and J lost 2 bases, with 11 bases between them. The CDR3 has 15 residues. Germline CDR1 is MGHRA and CDR2 is YSYEKL. In DNA form, the CDR3 reads TGCGCCAGCAGCCGCGAACGGTTCAACACCGGGGAGCTGTTTTTT. Translated: CASSRERFNTGELFF.

This chain uses TRBV9 with TRBJ1-2, with D unclear. This CDR3 region has 17 residues. Trimming removed 0 bases at V and 4 bases at J, with 19 bases between. CDR1 is SGDLS, CDR2 YYNGEE, per germline. CDR3 in DNA: TGTGCCAGCAGCGTAGCTGCCCTGGCCAGGCGCCCCTATGGCTACACCTTC. It yields the protein CASSVAALARRPYGYTF.

The chain employs TRBV2 and TRBJ1-5, with 7 bases that match TRBD1. CDR3 length equals 12 residues. From germline, CDR1 is SNHLY and CDR2 FYNNEI. V lost 6 bases, J lost 5 bases, and 1 base stayed unmatched. CDR3 region: CASSGTDQPQHF. The CDR3 DNA sequence: TGTGCCAGCAGCGGGACAGATCAGCCCCAGCATTTT. The full variable domain, rest sourced from reference TRBV2 and TRBJ1-5, is EPEVTQTPSHQVTQMGQEVILRCVPISNHLYFYWYRQILGQKVEFLVSFYNNEISEKSEIFDDQFSVERPDGSNFTLKIRSTKLEDSAMYFCASSGTDQPQHFGDGTRLSIL.

V usage is TRBV7-9 and J usage is TRBJ1-5, with 7 bases matching TRBD1. The CDR3 loop spans 15 amino acids. V trimming: 5 bases; J trimming: 5 bases; junction bases outside the gene matches: 9. Germline loops: CDR1 SEHNR, CDR2 FQNEAQ (reference sequence). CDR3 sequence: CASSPGQTRYQPQHF. CDR3 nucleotides: TGTGCCAGCAGCCCGGGACAGACGAGATATCAGCCCCAGCATTTT.

CDR3 region: CASSFARAYEQYF. The CDR3 region has the DNA TGTGCCAGCAGCTTCGCTAGAGCCTACGAGCAGTACTTC. The chain is built from TRBV7-8 and TRBJ2-7; D is unclear. Germline V lookup: CDR1 SGHVS, CDR2 FQNEAQ. The CDR3 is 13 residues long. V lost 3 bases and J 2 bases, leaving 8 bases between the germline ends. Full variable domain (remainder filled in from reference TRBV7-8 and TRBJ2-7): GAGVSQSPRYKVAKRGQDVALRCDPISGHVSLFWYQQALGQGPEFLTYFQNEAQLDKSGLPSDRFFAERPEGSVSTLKIQRTQQEDSAVYLCASSFARAYEQYFGPGTRLTVT.

This clone was counted a few times. The chain links TRBV19 to TRBJ2-7; D possibly corresponds to TRBD2 (6 bases). CDR3 length: 12 residues. Germline loops: CDR1 LNHDA, CDR2 SQIVND (reference sequence). V was pared by 6 bases and J by 3 bases, with 9 bases between. In DNA, the CDR3 is TGTGCCAGTAGAGGGGACTTCTACGAGCAGTACTTC. This sequence encodes CASRGDFYEQYF.

This chain links TRBV5-1 with TRBJ1-2, with 9 nucleotides matching TRBD1. V was pared by 4 bases and J by 6 bases, with 13 bases of the junction left unmatched. The CDR3 totals 16 residues. Germline lookup yields CDR1 SGHRS and CDR2 YFSETQ. CDR3 amino acids: CASSDRDRVGVDGYTF. The DNA for the CDR3 is TGCGCCAGCAGCGACCGGGACAGGGTCGGTGTGGATGGCTACACCTTC. The full variable domain, in which reference TRBV5-1 and TRBJ1-2 provide the parts outside the CDR3, is KAGVTQTPRYLIKTRGQQVTLSCSPISGHRSVSWYQQTPGQGLQFLFEYFSETQRNKGNFPGRFSGRQFSNSRSEMNVSTLELGDSALYLCASSDRDRVGVDGYTFGSGTRLTVV.

This chain links TRBV19 with TRBJ2-3; 7 nucleotides align to TRBD2. CDR3 length: 14 residues. The J segment lost 1 base and the V segment lost 6 bases, leaving 4 bases of the junction unmatched. The V gene's germline CDR1 is LNHDA and CDR2 SQIVND (reference sequence). The CDR3 sequence is CASRSAGGTDTQYF. Here the CDR3 DNA reads TGTGCCAGTAGGTCGGCGGGGGGCACAGATACGCAGTATTTT. Full variable domain (rest looked up from reference TRBV19 and TRBJ2-3): DGGITQSPKYLFRKEGQNVTLSCEQNLNHDAMYWYRQDPGQGLRLIYYSQIVNDFQKGDIAEGYSVSREKKESFPLTVTSAQKNPTAFYLCASRSAGGTDTQYFGPGTRLTVL.

The chain has TRBV23-1 and TRBJ1-4; TRBD1 matches 7 bases. TRBV23-1 is identified as an open reading frame with a role that is uncertain. The CDR3 is made up of 17 amino acids. With 2 bases clipped from V and 8 bases from J, the junction kept 14 bases outside the gene matches. The CDR3 coding sequence is TGCGCCAGCAGTCAAAGGACAGGTTCATCCCGGGGAGAAAAACTGTTTTTT. Translation: CASSQRTGSSRGEKLFF.

The J gene is TRBJ2-7, the V gene TRBV6-2 or TRBV6-3; D is perhaps TRBD2 (6 bases). Germline V gene sequence: CDR1 MNHEY, CDR2 SVGEGT. V gave up 2 bases and J gave up 2 bases, with 7 bases separating them. The CDR3 is 13 residues long. The CDR3: CASSYRGTYEQYF. CDR3 nucleotide sequence: TGTGCCAGCAGTTACCGCGGGACCTACGAGCAGTACTTC.

The chain uses TRBV27 and TRBJ1-2; perhaps TRBD1 as D (5 bases). This CDR3 spans 13 amino acids. Germline CDR1 MNHEY, CDR2 SMNVEV (reference sequence). Trimming cost V 6 bases and J 6 bases, with 14 bases left between them. The CDR3 here is CASRYGRVNGYTF. For the CDR3, the DNA is TGTGCCAGCAGGTATGGCAGGGTGAATGGCTACACCTTC.

The rearrangement uses TRBV6-2 or TRBV6-3 and TRBJ2-5; 12 positions match TRBD1. The CDR3 spans 15 residues. The germline V gene has CDR1 MNHEY and CDR2 SVGEGT. The J segment lost 5 bases and the V segment lost 0 bases, leaving 1 base of the junction unmatched. CDR3 residues: CASSYSGTGGETQYF. The CDR3, as DNA: TGTGCCAGCAGTTACTCCGGGACAGGGGGCGAGACCCAGTACTTC.

This clone was counted a single time. The genes are TRBV7-9 and TRBJ2-1, with 11 bases matching TRBD2. CDR1 and CDR2 (germline): SEHNR, FQNEAQ (reference sequence). The CDR3 loop spans 16 amino acids. V lost 1 base and J lost 5; bases outside the gene matches: 4. The CDR3 sequence is CASSLGPGLADNEQFF. For the CDR3, the DNA is TGTGCCAGCAGCTTAGGACCGGGACTAGCGGACAATGAGCAGTTCTTC.

The rearrangement uses TRBV27 and TRBJ1-1; unclear D gene. Germline CDR1 is MNHEY and CDR2 is SMNVEV (reference sequence). The CDR3 loop spans 10 amino acids. The V end was cut by 6 bases, the J end by 8 bases, with 7 bases between. CDR3 residues: CASRPTEAFF. The CDR3 coding sequence is TGTGCCAGCAGGCCGACAGAAGCTTTCTTT.

The chain has TRBV30 and TRBJ1-2; tentatively, D is TRBD1 (6 bases). The CDR3 consists of 14 residues. Per the germline V gene, CDR1 is GTSNPN and CDR2 is SVGIG (reference sequence). Trimming removed 2 bases at V and 7 bases at J, with 17 bases between. The CDR3 DNA sequence: TGTGCCTGGAGTTCTGGGGTACAGGGATCTGGCTACACCTTC. Its protein is CAWSSGVQGSGYTF. The full variable domain, in which reference TRBV30 and TRBJ1-2 provide the parts outside the CDR3, is SQTIHQWPATLVQPVGSPLSLECTVEGTSNPNLYWYRQAAGRGLQLLFYSVGIGQISSEVPQNLSASRPQDRQFILSSKKLLLSDSGFYLCAWSSGVQGSGYTFGSGTRLTVV.

V gene TRBV19 combines with J gene TRBJ1-2, with TRBD1 matching 10 bases. The germline CDR1 and CDR2 sequences are LNHDA and SQIVND (reference sequence). This CDR3 is built from 16 residues. V dropped 9 bases and J dropped 4; count of bases not matched to a gene: 14. CDR3 nucleotides: TGTGCCAGCAACCCAGCGACAGGGGGCGTTATCTATGGCTACACCTTC. Amino acid sequence: CASNPATGGVIYGYTF.

On this clone: The same CDR3 can be traced to other DNA sequences in this sample. V usage is TRBV24-1 and J usage is TRBJ2-1, with D maybe TRBD1 (6 bases). V lost 5 bases, J lost 7 bases, and 11 bases lay in between. Germline CDR1 and CDR2: KGHDR and SFDVKD. The CDR3 runs 13 residues. CDR3 sequence (DNA): TGTGCCACCAGTGGGGGGCTCGGGAATGAGCAGTTCTTC. Protein sequence: CATSGGLGNEQFF.

V usage is TRBV19 and J usage is TRBJ2-7; 7 nucleotides align to TRBD1. The CDR3 sequence is 15 residues long. The germline CDR1 and CDR2 sequences are LNHDA and SQIVND (reference sequence). The junction had 7 bases not matched to a gene; V was cut back by 4 bases and J by 1 base. CDR3 DNA: TGTGCCAGTAGTAGCCGGGACAGAGCTTCCTACGAGCAGTACTTC. Translating it yields CASSSRDRASYEQYF.

This chain joins TRBV20-1 and TRBJ1-2, with TRBD1 matching 9 bases. Per the germline V gene, CDR1 is DFQATT and CDR2 is SNEGSKA (reference sequence). The CDR3 length is 13 residues. V was pared by 3 bases and J by 4 bases, with 3 bases of the junction left unmatched. DNA for the CDR3: TGCAGTGCTAGTACAGGGGGCCCCTATGGCTACACCTTC. Translated, it gives CSASTGGPYGYTF.

V and J are TRBV4-3 and TRBJ1-4; maybe TRBD1 (5 bases). Germline loops: CDR1 LGHNA, CDR2 YSLEER. This CDR3 has 16 residues. V lost 0 bases and J 2 bases, leaving 10 bases between the germline ends. CDR3: CASSQDRPGTNEKLFF. The DNA for the CDR3 is TGCGCCAGCAGCCAAGATCGACCAGGGACTAATGAAAAACTGTTTTTT.